Listed below are T cell receptor beta chains from one sample, sequenced in a study of T-cell reconstitution after alpha-beta-depleted transplantation in children. TCRdb recomputed calls from the PCR reads with MiXCR, one row per CDR3 protein. The table has around 450,000 distinct CDR3 sequences, under 12% seen once. Sequenced material: PBMCs, taken before TCRalphabeta/CD19-depleted stem cell transplant. These receptors all come from a child aged 2 to 10 with inherited bone marrow failure, due to receive a stem cell transplant. CDR3s include the opening cysteine and the closing phenylalanine or tryptophan.

j_call v_call cdr3_aa
TRBJ2-1 TRBV27 CASSPVGGPYNEQFF
TRBJ2-3 TRBV6-5 CASSLAGLADTQYF
TRBJ1-1 TRBV10-2 CASSGWGGAGAGAFF
TRBJ1-5 TRBV5-6 CASSFFLSRASNQPQHF
TRBJ2-7 TRBV29-1 CSVAPSWSYEQYF
TRBJ1-1 TRBV15 CATSRGQGGTEAFF
TRBJ1-1 TRBV4-1 CASSQDRGNMINTEAFF
TRBJ1-5 TRBV19 CASTFDRGSNQPQHF
TRBJ1-1 TRBV11-2 CASSLSRQGWGTEAFF
TRBJ2-4 TRBV6-2/TRBV6-3 CASSTWDRPVGYF
TRBJ2-2 TRBV5-1 CASSLNTGTANTGELFF
TRBJ2-2 TRBV28 CASSLVGLAVSNTGELFF
TRBJ2-3 TRBV7-2 CASSLNRLAGTDTQYF
TRBJ2-2 TRBV20-1 CSALAGERTGELFF
TRBJ2-5 TRBV30 CAWSPTDRVYQETQYF